This T cell receptor beta chain was captured in a study of shared clonotypes between healthy human individuals. Regarding this clone: Its antigen remains unknown.

V lost 5 bases to trimming and J lost 0 bases; unmatched junction nucleotides: 10. Germline V gives CDR1 SEHNR, CDR2 FQNEAQ (reference sequence). The CDR3 is 17 residues long. Study outcomes and limitations: Across a few donors, naive CD4 shared around 5%, naive CD8 more than 3%, memory CD4 approximately 2.5%, memory CD8 about 0.4%. Naive subsets generally had larger estimated richness than memory subsets. Sampling included only blood; tissue repertoires likely differ.

Repertoires were generated with immunoSEQ multiplex PCR, while TCRdb's copy carries only in-frame clones and drops some. The table shows approximately 2.5 million clones, with around nine tenths occurring only once. The chain links TRBV7-9 to TRBJ2-7; 10 nucleotides align to TRBD2. This receptor was taken from a man in his late teens or twenties in good health. The sample comprised naive CD4+ T cells sorted from blood. Subset in this sample: CD45RA+ positively selected. The CDR3 here is CASSPPSGSTGSYEQYF. The CDR3 bases are TGTGCCAGCAGCCCCCCTAGCGGGAGTACGGGCTCCTACGAGCAGTACTTC.